These T cell receptor beta chains were read from a single sample in a study of spatial heterogeneity in lung cancer. Via MiXCR, TCRdb re-called the 5' RACE reads, giving one row per CDR3 protein. The table has more than 25,000 distinct CDR3 sequences, approximately 5.1% seen once. Sequences were derived from PBMCs, sampled at follow-up. The receptors derive from a female donor with early-stage non-small cell lung cancer. CDR3s include the opening cysteine and the closing phenylalanine or tryptophan. D genes are given only for firm matches. Only some rows state a clone size, as once, few, many or a class for expanded clones.

TRBJ2-1 TRBV13 18 TRBD2 . TGTGCCAGCAGCTTAGACCCCGTTGGCGGGGGGACCTACAATGAGCAGTTCTTC CASSLDPVGGGTYNEQFF
TRBJ1-2 TRBV29-1 14 . many TGCAGCGTTGAATCTGAGGGACGCAGCTATGGCTACACCTTC CSVESEGRSYGYTF
TRBJ2-1 TRBV12-5 16 TRBD2 . TGTGCTAGTGGTTCGAGTAGCGGGGGGGAAGTCAATGAGCAGTTCTTC CASGSSSGGEVNEQFF
TRBJ2-3 TRBV28 15 TRBD1 many TGTGCCAGCAGTTTAGTCGGACAGGGGGCGGGTACGCAGTATTTT CASSLVGQGAGTQYF
TRBJ2-1 TRBV6-2/TRBV6-3 16 TRBD2 medium-sized TGTGCCAGCAGTTTTCGGCGGGGGAGCTCCTACAATGAGCAGTTCTTC CASSFRRGSSYNEQFF
TRBJ2-1 TRBV21-1 15 . many TGTGCCAGCAGTCACGACCCAAAGGCCTACAATGAGCAGTTCTTC CASSHDPKAYNEQFF
TRBJ2-5 TRBV7-2 16 TRBD2 few TGTGCCAGCAGGGCCCGACTAGCGGGGGCCCGGGAGACCCAGTACTTC CASRARLAGARETQYF
TRBJ2-1 TRBV18 14 . few TGTGCCAGTTCTGTTGGGGAGCCCTACAATGAGCAGTTCTTC CASSVGEPYNEQFF
TRBJ2-5 TRBV6-4 14 TRBD1 few TGTGCCAGCAGTGACTGGACAGGGGGAGAGACCCAGTACTTC CASSDWTGGETQYF
TRBJ1-1 TRBV2 14 . few TGTGCCAGCACCCAGAGGGGTGGGTACACTGAAGCTTTCTTT CASTQRGGYTEAFF
TRBJ2-3 TRBV4-3 13 . many TGCGCCAGCAGCCCCAGGCAGCAAGATACGCAGTATTTT CASSPRQQDTQYF
TRBJ2-3 TRBV7-2 17 TRBD2 . TGTGCCAGCAGCTTAGCCGGACTAGCGGGAACCACAGATACGCAGTATTTT CASSLAGLAGTTDTQYF
TRBJ2-5 TRBV28 13 . many TGTGCCAGCAGCAGTAGACAGGTGGGGACCCAGTACTTC CASSSRQVGTQYF
TRBJ2-3 TRBV28 14 TRBD2 many TGTGCCAGCAGCATAGCGGGAGAGACAGATACGCAGTATTTT CASSIAGETDTQYF
TRBJ2-2 TRBV7-8 14 TRBD1 few TGTGCCACGGGACAGGGGGCGCACACCGGGGAGCTGTTTTTT CATGQGAHTGELFF
TRBJ2-1 TRBV11-1 14 . many TGTGCCAGCAGTCCCCAGGGGTCCCACAATGAGCAGTTCTTC CASSPQGSHNEQFF
TRBJ2-2 TRBV12-3/TRBV12-4 14 . many TGTGCCAGCAGTTCGAGACCAGTAACCGGGGAGCTGTTTTTT CASSSRPVTGELFF
TRBJ1-5 TRBV19 16 TRBD1 many TGTGCCAGTAGTATAATCGGGACAGGGAGCAATCAGCCCCAGCATTTT CASSIIGTGSNQPQHF
TRBJ2-7 TRBV29-1 15 TRBD1 many TGCAGCGTTGAGATGGGACAGGGGGGCTCCTACGAGCAGTACTTC CSVEMGQGGSYEQYF
TRBJ1-4 TRBV4-3 15 TRBD1 many TGCGCCAGCAGCCAAGAGAGACAGGGAGGTGAAAAACTGTTTTTT CASSQERQGGEKLFF
TRBJ1-2 TRBV29-1 15 TRBD1 many TGCAGCGTTGAACCCTGGGACAGGGGTATGAGTGGCTACACCTTC CSVEPWDRGMSGYTF
TRBJ2-1 TRBV6-2/TRBV6-3 14 . many TGTGCCAGCCACTTCAGGGGCCCCTACAATGAGCAGTTCTTC CASHFRGPYNEQFF
TRBJ1-2 TRBV28 13 TRBD1 many TGTGCCAGCAGTTTGGGCCAGGGGGGAGGCTACACCTTC CASSLGQGGGYTF
TRBJ2-2 TRBV9 15 . many TGTGCCAGCAGCGTAGCTAACTCTTACACCGGGGAGCTGTTTTTT CASSVANSYTGELFF
TRBJ2-7 TRBV6-2/TRBV6-3 15 TRBD2 few TGTGCCAGCAGCACCGGCGGGGGGATAGTTCGCGAGCAGTACTTC CASSTGGGIVREQYF
TRBJ2-7 TRBV5-1 15 TRBD1 many TGCGCCAGCAGCTTGGGGGACAGGGCGGACCACGAGCAGTACTTC CASSLGDRADHEQYF
TRBJ2-7 TRBV4-2 17 TRBD2 medium-sized TGTGCCAGCAGCCAAGAAACCGCCGGGACTAGCGGATTTCGCACATACTTC CASSQETAGTSGFRTYF
TRBJ2-7 TRBV18 16 . many TGTGCCAGCTCACCAGATCCAGGGCCCCCCTTAGGCGAGCAGTACTTC CASSPDPGPPLGEQYF
TRBJ2-3 TRBV7-3 13 TRBD1 few TGTGCCAGCGGGACAGGGGGCACAGATACGCAGTATTTT CASGTGGTDTQYF
TRBJ1-6 TRBV9 15 TRBD1 . TGTGCCAGCAGCAACGGACAGGGCGGAAATTCACCCCTCCACTTT CASSNGQGGNSPLHF
TRBJ2-3 TRBV6-1 15 TRBD2 medium-sized TGTGCCAGCGCTAGCGGGGGAGGGGTAACAGATACGCAGTATTTT CASASGGGVTDTQYF
TRBJ2-3 TRBV6-5 14 TRBD2 many TGTGCCAGCAGCCCCGGGACTAGCAGAGATACGCAGTATTTT CASSPGTSRDTQYF
TRBJ2-7 TRBV28 13 . many TGTGCCAGCAGACGGGACAACTCCTACGAGCAGTACTTC CASRRDNSYEQYF
TRBJ1-5 TRBV20-1 12 . few TGCAGTGCCGGGGGGGTTGATGGGCCCCAGCATTTT CSAGGVDGPQHF
TRBJ2-5 TRBV5-5 12 . few TGTGCCAGCGGGACCTCATTGGAGACCCAGTACTTC CASGTSLETQYF
TRBJ2-5 TRBV4-2 12 . many TGTGCCAGCAGCCAAGATCAAGAGACCCAGTACTTC CASSQDQETQYF
TRBJ1-3 TRBV20-1 14 . . TGCAGTGCTAGTAGGGAGAAGGCTGGAAACACCATATATTTT CSASREKAGNTIYF
TRBJ1-2 TRBV2 18 TRBD1 many TGTGCCAGCAGTGAAAGAATTGCGGCCGGGACAGGACCTATTGGCTACACCTTC CASSERIAAGTGPIGYTF
TRBJ2-1 TRBV20-1 13 TRBD2 many TGCAGTGCTAGTGAGGGACTAGCAGATGAGCAGTTCTTC CSASEGLADEQFF